Each of the 19 T cell receptor beta chains below was sequenced from the same sample in a study of shared clonotypes between healthy human individuals. CD45RO-negative cells were positively selected for CCR7, leaving out terminally differentiated effector memory CD45RA+ cells. The assay was immunoSEQ multiplex PCR, and TCRdb's table has in-frame clones only and misses some. This table holds 550,000 to 750,000 clones, around 95% found once. The sample taken for sequencing was naive CD8+ T cells sorted from blood. The receptors were sampled from a woman in her 30s in good health.

The chain joins TRBV29-1 to TRBJ2-7; D is perhaps TRBD1 (6 bases). CDR1 and CDR2 (germline): SQVTM, ANQGSEA. This CDR3 has 15 residues. Trimming shortened V by 4 bases and J by 6 bases, and 22 bases separated the two germline ends. As DNA, the CDR3 is TGCAGCGTTGCAGGAACAGATACAGGGCGGGTCGAGCAGTACTTC. Protein sequence: CSVAGTDTGRVEQYF.

This rearrangement joins TRBV7-2 to TRBJ1-5, with 7 bases identical to TRBD1. J gave up 2 bases and V 5 bases, and 6 bases lay outside the gene matches. This CDR3 spans 15 amino acids. The germline gives CDR1 SGHTA, CDR2 FQGNSA. The CDR3 here is CASSLSDRGNQPQHF. Here the CDR3 DNA reads TGTGCCAGCAGCCTCTCTGACAGGGGCAATCAGCCCCAGCATTTT.

This sequence joins TRBV6-1 and TRBJ2-7; no clear D. V was pared by 5 bases and J by 6 bases, with 11 bases between. Germline V gene lookup returns CDR1 MNHNS and CDR2 SASEGT. The CDR3 sequence is 12 residues long. CDR3 bases: TGTGCCAGCAGTCCCAGGACCATCGAGCAGTACTTC. Amino acids: CASSPRTIEQYF.

The CDR3 loop is CASSYSLARGTEAFF. The CDR3 nucleotides are TGTGCCAGCAGTTACTCGTTGGCTCGGGGGACTGAAGCTTTCTTT. The chain is built from TRBV6-5 and TRBJ1-1; a weak D match, TRBD1 (5 bases). CDR3 length: 15 residues. The germline CDR1 and CDR2 sequences are MNHEY and SVGAGI. V was clipped by 0 bases and J by 5 bases, with 13 bases between them.

This chain joins TRBV29-1 and TRBJ1-1; 7 bases map to TRBD1. Trimming took 7 bases from V and 7 from J; bases not matched to a gene: 9. The CDR3 is made up of 12 amino acids. Germline V gene data show CDR1 as SQVTM and CDR2 as ANQGSEA. CDR3 protein: CSAPQGSGEAFF. For the CDR3, the DNA is TGCAGCGCCCCACAGGGGTCGGGTGAAGCTTTCTTT.

The gene calls are TRBV7-9 and TRBJ2-1; D gene unclear. Trimming pared 6 bases from V and 10 bases from J, leaving 7 bases between. CDR1 is SEHNR, CDR2 FQNEAQ, per germline (reference sequence). The CDR3 spans 10 residues. In DNA form, the CDR3 reads TGTGCCAGCAGTCACAGCGAGCAGTTCTTC. As protein: CASSHSEQFF.

The J gene is TRBJ2-1, the V gene TRBV9; possible D gene TRBD2, 6 bases. CDR3 length: 16 residues. CDR1 is SGDLS, CDR2 YYNGEE, per germline. V lost 3 bases and J 1 base, leaving 14 bases between the germline ends. The CDR3 sequence is CASSGKSGGSYNEQFF. The CDR3, as DNA: TGTGCCAGCAGCGGAAAGTCAGGAGGGTCCTACAATGAGCAGTTCTTC. The entire variable domain, with the rest obtained from reference TRBV9 and TRBJ2-1, is as follows: DSGVTQTPKHLITATGQRVTLRCSPRSGDLSVYWYQQSLDQGLQFLIQYYNGEERAKGNILERFSAQQFPDLHSELNLSSLELGDSALYFCASSGKSGGSYNEQFFGPGTRLTVL.

CDR3 in amino acids: CTSSQFLLAVEPYEQYF. The CDR3 DNA sequence: TGCACCAGCAGCCAATTCCTACTAGCAGTGGAGCCCTACGAGCAGTACTTC. The chain recombines TRBV1 with TRBJ2-7; the table calls TRBD2, which could not be checked here. TRBV1 is an annotated pseudogene. This CDR3 contains 17 residues.

The J gene is TRBJ2-7, the V gene TRBV27; TRBD2 matches at 12 bases. The germline V gene encodes CDR1 MNHEY and CDR2 SMNVEV (reference sequence). This CDR3 contains 14 residues. J lost 5 bases, V lost 6 bases, and 5 bases had no gene match. The CDR3 region has the DNA TGTGCCAGCAGGCTAGCGGGAGGGCCAAACGAGCAGTACTTC. Translating it yields CASRLAGGPNEQYF.

The CDR3, as DNA: TGTGCCAGTAGTATTGGTTCGGGGGTCCAAGAGACCCAGTACTTC. It translates to CASSIGSGVQETQYF. The J gene is TRBJ2-5, the V gene TRBV19; a weak D match, TRBD2 (6 bases). Per germline, CDR1 LNHDA and CDR2 SQIVND (reference sequence). The V gene lost 3 bases and the J gene lost 1 base, with 12 bases spanning the gap. There are 15 residues in the CDR3.

The V gene is TRBV12-5, the J gene TRBJ2-1; 15 bases are a match to TRBD2. CDR3 length equals 19 residues. From germline, CDR1 is LGHNT and CDR2 FRNRAP. Trimming cost V 4 bases and J 3 bases; bases outside gene matches: 10. The DNA for the CDR3 is TGTGCTAGTGGTTCAACCGGACTAGCGGGAGGGCCGGGCTACAATGAGCAGTTCTTC. Translated: CASGSTGLAGGPGYNEQFF.

The sample holds one count of this clone. V gene TRBV9 combines with J gene TRBJ1-1; D remains unclear. CDR3 length: 16 residues. Trimming left V 0 bases short and J 0 bases short, with 12 bases between. Germline CDR1 and CDR2: SGDLS and YYNGEE. The chain's CDR3 is CASSVDGVVMNTEAFF. For the CDR3, the DNA is TGTGCCAGCAGCGTAGATGGGGTTGTGATGAACACTGAAGCTTTCTTT.

CDR3 in DNA: TGTGCCAGCAGCCAAGCCCGGGGGGGCTCCTACAATGAGCAGTTCTTC. Translated, it gives CASSQARGGSYNEQFF. V is TRBV4-2 and J is TRBJ2-1; 8 positions agree with TRBD2. V lost 1 base to trimming and J lost 0 bases; unmatched junction nucleotides: 2. The CDR3 runs 16 residues. Germline V gene data show CDR1 as LGHNA and CDR2 as YNFKEQ.

The chain joins TRBV13 to TRBJ2-2; D is ambiguous. The ends were cut back, 2 bases at V and 5 bases at J, with 3 bases in the middle. CDR1 and CDR2 (germline): PRHDT, FYEKMQ (reference sequence). This CDR3 is built from 12 residues. CDR3 residues: CASSLKTGELFF. For the CDR3, the DNA is TGTGCCAGCAGCTTAAAGACCGGGGAGCTGTTTTTT.

V is TRBV6-1 and J is TRBJ2-7; D gene ambiguous. Germline lookup yields CDR1 MNHNS and CDR2 SASEGT. CDR3 size: 15 residues. Trimming left V 2 bases short and J 2 bases short, with 13 bases between. The CDR3 bases are TGTGCCAGCAGTGAATTTCACAGTTACGCCTACGAGCAGTACTTC. It codes for CASSEFHSYAYEQYF.

A single count supports this clone. This sequence joins TRBV6-5 and TRBJ2-7; 7 bases are a match to TRBD2. CDR3 length equals 13 residues. V was clipped by 6 bases and J by 2 bases; unmatched bases: 4. Germline lookup yields CDR1 MNHEY and CDR2 SVGAGI. Here the CDR3 DNA reads TGTGCCAGCAGAAGCGGGGAGACCTACGAGCAGTACTTC. This translates into CASRSGETYEQYF.

The chain recombines TRBV9 with TRBJ2-5; the match to TRBD1 covers 11 bases. With 0 bases clipped from V and 2 bases from J, the junction kept 6 bases outside the gene matches. Per the germline V gene, CDR1 is SGDLS and CDR2 is YYNGEE. The CDR3 totals 17 residues. The CDR3 sequence: CASSVAGTGGSQETQYF. In DNA, the CDR3 is TGTGCCAGCAGCGTAGCTGGGACAGGGGGAAGTCAAGAGACCCAGTACTTC.

The genes are TRBV15 and TRBJ2-5; TRBD1 matches at 7 bases. After removal of 3 bases from V and 1 base from J, the junction contained 2 bases not matched to a gene. In germline, CDR1 is LNHNV, CDR2 YYDKDF (reference sequence). The CDR3 runs to 14 residues. The CDR3 loop is CATSSAGGQETQYF. The CDR3 nucleotides are TGTGCCACCAGCAGCGCAGGGGGCCAAGAGACCCAGTACTTC.

This rearrangement joins TRBV28 to TRBJ2-1; D perhaps matches TRBD1 (5 bases). V lost 6 bases and J lost 0, with 15 bases in between. The germline V gene has CDR1 MDHEN and CDR2 SYDVKM. The CDR3 spans 16 residues. The CDR3 is CASSPTVEGSYNEQFF. CDR3 DNA sequence: TGTGCCAGCAGCCCGACAGTTGAAGGCTCCTACAATGAGCAGTTCTTC.